The sequence of this TCR beta chain was determined in a study of tumor-infiltrating lymphocytes in localized non-small cell lung cancer. Turning to this clone: The antigen is undetermined.

Overall study results and limits: No T-cell fraction difference was seen between IM1 and IM2 tumors. Not all patients were TCR sequenced, owing to tissue quantity. Higher tumor T cell infiltration than in uninvolved lung was supported by TCRbeta sequencing.

The germline gives CDR1 MDHEN, CDR2 SYDVKM. Trimming at V came to 4 bases and at J to 3 bases, leaving 7 bases not matched to a gene. CDR3 length: 15 residues. Profiling relied on immunoSEQ multiplex PCR, and the TCRdb table lists in-frame clones only, not all of them. The sample consists of 13,000 to 15,000 clones, under 70% of them appearing once. The gene calls are TRBV28 and TRBJ1-2, with TRBD1 identical over 8 bases. The receptor comes from a human donor with non-small cell lung cancer. Sequencing was done on a sample of uninvolved lung tissue not adjacent to the tumor. CDR3 sequence: CASSSTGEKYYGYTF. The CDR3 bases are TGTGCCAGCAGTTCGACAGGGGAGAAATACTATGGCTACACCTTC.